Each of the 3 T cell receptor beta chains below was sequenced from the same sample in a study of T-cell reconstitution after alpha-beta-depleted transplantation in children. During its preparation, the TCRbeta library received unique molecular identifiers. TCRdb redid the calling of the PCR reads with MiXCR, one entry per CDR3 protein. The sample carries some 440,000 distinct CDR3 sequences, 15% to 20% recorded once. The starting material was PBMCs, mostly from graft donor cells, obtained 360 days after TCRalphabeta/CD19-depleted stem cell transplant. Receptor source: a boy under three years old who had a stem cell transplant for Wiskott-Aldrich syndrome, so the T cells may come from the graft donor.

Only a few counts were recorded for this clonotype. This chain links TRBV11-2 with TRBJ2-5; 13 bases line up with TRBD2. The CDR3 totals 18 residues. V lost 2 bases, J lost 4 bases, and 10 bases stayed unmatched. Germline CDR1 SGHAT, CDR2 FQNNGV. CDR3 bases: TGTGCCAGCAGCTTATACCTTGGACTAGCGGGAGTTGGAGAGACCCAGTACTTC. Amino acid sequence: CASSLYLGLAGVGETQYF. The whole variable domain, filled in from reference TRBV11-2 and TRBJ2-5, reads EAGVAQSPRYKIIEKRQSVAFWCNPISGHATLYWYQQILGQGPKLLIQFQNNGVVDDSQLPKDRFSAERLKGVDSTLKIQPAKLEDSAVYLCASSLYLGLAGVGETQYFGPGTRLLVL.

This clonotype was counted only a few times. The CDR3 DNA reads TGCGCCAGCAGCCAAGATTCCCCAGGATTACAAGAGACCCAGTACTTC. It is translated as CASSQDSPGLQETQYF. This chain connects TRBV4-3 to TRBJ2-5; D gene uncertain. Germline CDR1 is LGHNA and CDR2 is YSLEER. There are 16 residues in the CDR3. V lost 0 bases to trimming and J lost 2 bases, with 13 bases between them.

The gene calls are TRBV9 and TRBJ2-2; D not resolved. The germline V gene encodes CDR1 SGDLS and CDR2 YYNGEE. V shed 7 bases and J shed 1 base, with 8 bases lying between them. This CDR3 has 13 residues. In DNA form, the CDR3 reads TGTGCCAGCGGTAGAAAGAACACCGGGGAGCTGTTTTTT. This gives the protein CASGRKNTGELFF.